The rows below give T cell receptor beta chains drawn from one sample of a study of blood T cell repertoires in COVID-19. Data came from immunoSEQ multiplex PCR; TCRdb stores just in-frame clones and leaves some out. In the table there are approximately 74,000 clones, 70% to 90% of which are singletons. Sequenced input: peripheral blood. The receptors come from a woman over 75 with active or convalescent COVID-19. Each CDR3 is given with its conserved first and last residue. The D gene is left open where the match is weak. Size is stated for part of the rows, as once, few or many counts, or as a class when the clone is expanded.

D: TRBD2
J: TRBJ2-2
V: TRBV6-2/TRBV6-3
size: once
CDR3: CASSYHGLGGPRTGELFF
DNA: TGTGCCAGCAGTTACCATGGACTGGGAGGGCCCCGCACCGGGGAGCTGTTTTTT

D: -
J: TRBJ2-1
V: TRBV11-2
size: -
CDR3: CASSGTGTSLYNEQFF
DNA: TGTGCCAGCAGCGGAACGGGGACATCACTCTACAATGAGCAGTTCTTC

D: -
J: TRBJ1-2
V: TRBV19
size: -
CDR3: CASSMTAFYGYTF
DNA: TGTGCCAGTAGTATGACAGCCTTCTATGGCTACACCTTC

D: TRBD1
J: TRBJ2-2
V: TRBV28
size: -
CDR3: CASSRRSAGTGPVRALFF
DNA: TGTGCCAGCAGCCGACGATCCGCCGGGACAGGACCTGTCAGGGCGCTGTTTTTT

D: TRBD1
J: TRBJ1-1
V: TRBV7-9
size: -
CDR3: CASSWADRVTEAFF
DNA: TGTGCCAGCAGCTGGGCGGACAGGGTTACTGAAGCTTTCTTT

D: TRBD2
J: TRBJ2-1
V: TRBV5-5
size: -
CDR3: CASSSLAAQFF
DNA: TGTGCCAGCAGCTCGCTAGCGGCTCAGTTCTTC

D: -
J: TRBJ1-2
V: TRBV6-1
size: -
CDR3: CASSEGSTRGGYTF
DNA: TGTGCCAGCAGTGAGGGCTCTACACGGGGTGGCTACACCTTC

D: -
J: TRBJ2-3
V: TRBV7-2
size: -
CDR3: CASSSLDLGTQYF
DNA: TGTGCCAGCAGCTCACTAGATTTAGGAACGCAGTATTTT

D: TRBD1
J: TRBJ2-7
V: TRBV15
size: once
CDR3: CATSRDLSRQGAYEQYF
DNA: TGTGCCACCAGCAGAGATCTTTCGAGACAGGGGGCCTACGAGCAGTACTTC

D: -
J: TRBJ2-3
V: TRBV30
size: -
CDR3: CAWGRGGADTQYF
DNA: TGTGCCTGGGGAAGGGGGGGCGCGGATACGCAGTATTTT

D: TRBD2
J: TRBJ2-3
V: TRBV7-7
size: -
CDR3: CASSARLAGGDTQYF
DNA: TGTGCTAGCAGCGCCAGACTAGCGGGGGGAGATACGCAGTATTTT

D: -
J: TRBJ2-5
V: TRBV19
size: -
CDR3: CASSPGQNRETQYF
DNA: TGTGCCAGTAGTCCCGGACAAAACAGAGAGACCCAGTACTTC

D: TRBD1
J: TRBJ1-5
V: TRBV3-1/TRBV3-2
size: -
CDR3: CASSQKSREGARTSNQPQHF
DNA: TGTGCCAGCAGCCAGAAGAGCCGGGAGGGGGCCAGGACTAGCAATCAGCCCCAGCATTTT

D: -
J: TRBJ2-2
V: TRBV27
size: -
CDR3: CASSLYNPNTGELFF
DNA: TGTGCCAGCAGTTTATATAATCCGAACACCGGGGAGCTGTTTTTT

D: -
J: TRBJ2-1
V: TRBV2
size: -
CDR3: CASSEIAVTAKKQFF
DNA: TGTGCCAGCAGTGAGATCGCTGTGACAGCCAAGAAGCAGTTCTTC

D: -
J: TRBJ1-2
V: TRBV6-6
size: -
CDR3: CASSYDSRQVGHGYTF
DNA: TGTGCCAGCAGTTACGACTCAAGACAGGTCGGGCATGGCTACACCTTC

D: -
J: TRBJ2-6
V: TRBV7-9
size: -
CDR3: CASSLGPSSGANVLTF
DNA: TGTGCCAGCAGCTTAGGGCCCTCCTCTGGGGCCAACGTCCTGACTTTC

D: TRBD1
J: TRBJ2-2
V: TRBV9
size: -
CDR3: CASTRTGGTGELFF
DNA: TGTGCCAGCACTCGGACAGGGGGCACCGGGGAGCTGTTTTTT

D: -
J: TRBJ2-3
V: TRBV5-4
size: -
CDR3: CASSLRSEAQYF
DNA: TGTGCCAGCAGCTTGAGGTCGGAGGCGCAGTATTTT

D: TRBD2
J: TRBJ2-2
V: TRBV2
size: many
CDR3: CAPTRAGGGGDTGELFF
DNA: TGCGCCCCCACCCGGGCCGGGGGGGGCGGGGACACCGGGGAGCTGTTTTTT

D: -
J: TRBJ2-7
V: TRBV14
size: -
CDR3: CASSHLYEQYF
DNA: TGTGCCAGCAGCCACCTGTACGAGCAGTACTTC

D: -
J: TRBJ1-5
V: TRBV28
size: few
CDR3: CASRDSARAQHF
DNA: TGTGCCAGCAGGGATAGCGCAAGGGCCCAGCATTTT

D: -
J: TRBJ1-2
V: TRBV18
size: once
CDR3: CASSPPLNYGYTF
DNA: TGTGCCAGCTCACCACCCCTTAACTATGGCTACACCTTC

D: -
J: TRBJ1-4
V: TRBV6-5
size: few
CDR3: CASSTPGFGWEKLFF
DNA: TGTGCCAGCAGTACACCAGGGTTTGGCTGGGAAAAACTGTTTTTT

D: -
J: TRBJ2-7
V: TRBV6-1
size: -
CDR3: CASMSDYGTYEQYF
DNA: TGTGCCAGCATGTCGGACTACGGGACCTACGAGCAGTACTTC

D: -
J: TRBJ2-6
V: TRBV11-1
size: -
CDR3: CASSLAGGSGANVLTF
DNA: TGTGCCAGCAGCTTAGCAGGGGGCTCTGGGGCCAACGTCCTGACTTTC

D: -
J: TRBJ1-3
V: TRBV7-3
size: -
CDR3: CASSLALGAGNTIYF
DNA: TGTGCCAGCAGCTTAGCGCTGGGAGCCGGAAACACCATATATTTT

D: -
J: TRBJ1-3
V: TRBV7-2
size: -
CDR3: CASSLVRLGAGGNTIYF
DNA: TGTGCCAGCAGCCTCGTTCGTCTGGGGGCGGGTGGAAACACCATATATTTT

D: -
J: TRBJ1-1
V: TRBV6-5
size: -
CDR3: CASSYSTMTGNTEAFF
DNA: TGTGCCAGCAGTTACTCCACCATGACAGGAAACACTGAAGCTTTCTTT

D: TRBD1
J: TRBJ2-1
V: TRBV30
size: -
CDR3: CAWEPRDRYNEQFF
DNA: TGTGCCTGGGAGCCCCGGGACAGGTACAATGAGCAGTTCTTC

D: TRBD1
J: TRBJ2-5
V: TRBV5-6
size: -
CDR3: CASSSFLGQGALETQYF
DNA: TGTGCCAGCAGCTCCTTCCTGGGACAGGGGGCTTTGGAGACCCAGTACTTC

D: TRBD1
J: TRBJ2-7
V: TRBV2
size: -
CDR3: CASSARTGSYEQYF
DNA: TGTGCCAGCAGCGCTCGGACAGGCTCCTACGAGCAGTACTTC

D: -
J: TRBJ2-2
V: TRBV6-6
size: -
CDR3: CASRGAQYLTGELFF
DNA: TGTGCCAGCCGTGGAGCCCAGTATCTCACCGGGGAGCTGTTTTTT

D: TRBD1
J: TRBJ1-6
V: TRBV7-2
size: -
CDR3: CASSLQGASYNSPLHF
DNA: TGTGCCAGCAGCTTACAGGGGGCCTCCTATAATTCACCCCTCCACTTT

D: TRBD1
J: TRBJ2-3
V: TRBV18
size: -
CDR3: CASSLTDRGRDTQYF
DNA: TGTGCCAGCTCACTTACGGACAGGGGTAGAGATACGCAGTATTTT

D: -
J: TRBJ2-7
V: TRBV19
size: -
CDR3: CASSTKPASYEQYF
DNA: TGTGCCAGTAGTACCAAGCCCGCGTCCTACGAGCAGTACTTC